This T cell receptor (beta chain) comes out of a study of cytomegalovirus exposure and HLA in healthy donors. Study conclusions and caveats: When presence/absence was analysed, sequencing depth was taken to be roughly uniform across donors. Later analysis showed TCR association rates varying by HLA locus, highest for DRB1 and lowest for HLA-C. In terms of immune exposure information, only CMV serostatus was available. The study carried out a later analysis of TCR beta sequences. It associated roughly 17,000 of them with specific HLA alleles at a false discovery rate of 0.05.

It was with 60 Vbeta and 13 Jbeta primers that the PCR ran. TCRdb's copy holds only in-frame clones and misses some; the assay was immunoSEQ multiplex PCR. This table lists tens of thousands of clones. The V end was cut by 2 bases, the J end by 0 bases, with 5 bases between. The germline V gene has CDR1 SGHTA and CDR2 FQGTGA. The CDR3 has 15 residues. Comments on this clone: No antigen is known for it.

The sample taken for sequencing was PBMCs. The genes are TRBV7-3 and TRBJ2-6, with D unresolved. The TCR sequence derives from a male donor in good health and CMV-seropositive. The CDR3 nucleotides are TGTGCCAGCAGCTTAGGCCCCTCTGGGGCCAACGTCCTGACTTTC. Translation: CASSLGPSGANVLTF.